Each of the 25 T cell receptor beta chains below was sequenced from the same sample in a study of OX40 agonist ivuxolimab in advanced cancers. TCRdb keeps only in-frame clones here, not all; method: immunoSEQ multiplex PCR. Of over 85,000 clones in the sample, 80% to 90% were seen once. Sequences were derived from CD4+ or CD8+ T cells sorted from blood, sampled in a trial of the OX40 agonist ivuxolimab. The source of these receptors is an adult with an advanced solid tumor such as melanoma, head and neck, liver or kidney cancer.

The chain employs TRBV25-1 and TRBJ2-3, with TRBD1 matching over 9 bases. Trimming cost V 4 bases and J 2 bases; bases outside gene matches: 7. CDR3 length: 16 amino acids. Germline lookup yields CDR1 MGHDK and CDR2 SYGVNS. The CDR3 sequence: CASSGGGTGLTDTQYF. The CDR3 DNA is TGTGCCAGCAGTGGAGGCGGGACAGGGCTCACAGATACGCAGTATTTT.

This clone appeared once. This chain links TRBV2 with TRBJ1-2, with D unresolved. V lost 1 base, J lost 8 bases, and 8 bases lay in between. From germline, CDR1 is SNHLY and CDR2 FYNNEI. The CDR3 runs to 12 residues. The CDR3 bases are TGTGCCAGCAGTGAAGACCTAGGAGGCTACACCTTC. As protein: CASSEDLGGYTF.

The V gene is TRBV25-1, the J gene TRBJ1-3; no firm D call. The germline V and J ends were trimmed by 1 base and 9 bases, with 10 bases remaining between them. The CDR3 totals 13 residues. CDR1 and CDR2 from the germline V gene are MGHDK and SYGVNS. CDR3 residues: CASSEWAAATIYF. DNA of the CDR3: TGTGCCAGCAGTGAATGGGCTGCTGCCACCATATATTTT.

The chain combines TRBV4-2 with TRBJ2-7, with no clear D. CDR1 and CDR2 (germline): LGHNA, YNFKEQ. This CDR3 is built from 12 residues. Between the trimmed V and J ends, which lost 3 bases and 0 bases, there was a span of 3 bases. The CDR3: CASSQGSYEQYF. In nucleotides, the CDR3 is TGTGCCAGCAGCCAGGGCTCCTACGAGCAGTACTTC.

This chain links TRBV7-3 with TRBJ1-1; D not resolved. Germline V gives CDR1 SGHTA, CDR2 FQGTGA. Trimming left V 6 bases short and J 0 bases short, with 11 bases between. The CDR3 sequence is 14 residues long. The CDR3 nucleotides read TGTGCCAGCAGAGCAAATGCGATGAACACTGAAGCTTTCTTT. This translates into CASRANAMNTEAFF. Full variable domain (outside the CDR3, taken from reference TRBV7-3 and TRBJ1-1): GAGVSQTPSNKVTEKGKYVELRCDPISGHTALYWYRQSLGQGPEFLIYFQGTGAADDSGLPNDRFFAVRPEGSVSTLKIQRTERGDSAVYLCASRANAMNTEAFFGQGTRLTVV.

The V and J genes are TRBV19 and TRBJ2-7; TRBD2 matches at 7 bases. J gave up 4 bases and V 7 bases, and 22 bases lay outside the gene matches. CDR1 LNHDA and CDR2 SQIVND come from the germline V gene (reference sequence). CDR3 length equals 18 residues. The CDR3 nucleotides read TGTGCCAGTACCCCTGGGGGGGAGGGAGGAGGTGCGACTTACGAGCAGTACTTC. Translated, it gives CASTPGGEGGGATYEQYF. Supplemented by reference TRBV19 and TRBJ2-7, the full variable domain reads DGGITQSPKYLFRKEGQNVTLSCEQNLNHDAMYWYRQDPGQGLRLIYYSQIVNDFQKGDIAEGYSVSREKKESFPLTVTSAQKNPTAFYLCASTPGGEGGGATYEQYFGPGTRLTVT.

The rearrangement uses TRBV5-1 and TRBJ2-3; a possible D gene is TRBD1 (6 bases). Germline assignment: CDR1 SGHRS and CDR2 YFSETQ. With 2 bases removed from V and 6 bases from J, the gap between germline ends came to 10 bases. The CDR3 sequence is 13 residues long. CDR3 in DNA: TGCGCCAGCAGCTTCCGGCAGGGGGATACGCAGTATTTT. Its protein is CASSFRQGDTQYF.

This chain uses TRBV19 with TRBJ1-5, with D unclear. In germline, CDR1 is LNHDA, CDR2 SQIVND (reference sequence). Between the trimmed V and J ends, which lost 0 bases and 0 bases, there was a span of 6 bases. The CDR3 contains 15 residues. The chain's CDR3 is CASSIDLDSNQPQHF. The CDR3 nucleotides read TGTGCCAGTAGTATAGATCTAGATAGCAATCAGCCCCAGCATTTT.

V gene TRBV18 combines with J gene TRBJ1-3; D not resolved. Trimming shortened V by 8 bases and J by 2 bases, and 13 bases separated the two germline ends. From germline, CDR1 is KGHSH and CDR2 LQKENI. The CDR3 is made up of 14 amino acids. The CDR3 is CASKNNGAGNTIYF. Written as DNA, the CDR3 is TGTGCCAGCAAAAACAATGGGGCTGGAAACACCATATATTTT.

This clone was observed once. The chain employs TRBV4-1 and TRBJ1-2; TRBD1 is a possible D gene (6 bases). Germline assignment: CDR1 MGHRA and CDR2 YSYEKL. V was shortened by 1 base and J by 7 bases, with 19 bases between the two germline ends. The CDR3 is 16 amino acids. CDR3 residues: CASSQGGFVGTRGYTF. CDR3 nucleotides: TGCGCCAGCAGCCAAGGGGGATTTGTGGGGACACGTGGCTACACCTTC.

The sample holds a few counts of this clone. The gene calls are TRBV6-1 and TRBJ2-7; 8 bases agree with TRBD1. The trim removed 7 bases at V and 0 bases at J, leaving 5 bases unmatched. The V gene's germline CDR1 is MNHNS and CDR2 SASEGT. The CDR3 spans 14 residues. CDR3: CASTKDRASYEQYF. For the CDR3, the DNA is TGTGCCAGCACCAAGGACAGGGCCTCCTACGAGCAGTACTTC.

This clone has a handful of counts. This sequence joins TRBV7-6 and TRBJ2-1; 9 positions agree with TRBD1. This CDR3 region has 17 residues. The germline gives CDR1 SGHVS, CDR2 FNYEAQ. J lost 7 bases, V lost 2 bases, and 12 bases had no gene match. The DNA of the CDR3 is TGTGCCAGCAGCTTAAGGCTGAGGGGACAGGGTTATAATGAGCAGTTCTTC. It encodes CASSLRLRGQGYNEQFF.

J is TRBJ1-5 and V is TRBV7-8, with 9 bases lining up with TRBD1. The CDR3 consists of 13 residues. With V trimmed by 4 bases and J by 6 bases, 1 base remained unmatched. Germline CDR1 and CDR2: SGHVS and FQNEAQ. In nucleotides, the CDR3 is TGTGCCAGCAGCTGGGACAGGGTTCAGCCCCAGCATTTT. Its translation is CASSWDRVQPQHF.

The chain uses TRBV20-1 and TRBJ2-4; unclear D gene. Germline-derived CDR1 and CDR2 are DFQATT and SNEGSKA (reference sequence). Trimming took 5 bases from V and 1 from J, leaving 3 bases between them. The CDR3 contains 11 residues. The CDR3: CSALAKNIQYF. The CDR3 DNA sequence: TGCAGTGCTCTTGCCAAAAACATTCAGTACTTC.

The V gene is TRBV11-3, the J gene TRBJ1-6; D is undetermined. V lost 1 base to trimming and J lost 6 bases, with 10 bases between them. The CDR3 is 15 amino acids. Germline V gene lookup returns CDR1 SGHNT and CDR2 YENEEA. The DNA for the CDR3 is TGTGCCAGCAGCTTAGGTGCCAGAACTAATTCACCCCTCCACTTT. The encoded protein is CASSLGARTNSPLHF.

This clone was recorded a few times. The V and J genes are TRBV29-1 and TRBJ2-5; D is uncertain. The length of the CDR3 is 12 residues. V was trimmed by 4 bases and J by 1 base, leaving 7 bases between them. Germline V lookup: CDR1 SQVTM, CDR2 ANQGSEA. CDR3 region: CSVGTGQETQYF. CDR3 coding DNA: TGCAGCGTTGGAACGGGCCAAGAGACCCAGTACTTC.

The chain combines TRBV19 with TRBJ2-2; 10 bases are a match to TRBD2. Germline trimming cut 6 bases from V and 6 bases from J; bases unmatched to any gene: 10. Germline lookup yields CDR1 LNHDA and CDR2 SQIVND (reference sequence). CDR3 length equals 16 residues. CDR3 sequence: CASRRLAGVEAGELFF. The CDR3 DNA reads TGTGCCAGTAGAAGGCTAGCGGGAGTGGAGGCCGGGGAGCTGTTTTTT. The full variable domain, its missing parts supplied by reference TRBV19 and TRBJ2-2, is DGGITQSPKYLFRKEGQNVTLSCEQNLNHDAMYWYRQDPGQGLRLIYYSQIVNDFQKGDIAEGYSVSREKKESFPLTVTSAQKNPTAFYLCASRRLAGVEAGELFFGEGSRLTVL.

This rearrangement joins TRBV2 to TRBJ1-4; D not certain. The germline gives CDR1 SNHLY, CDR2 FYNNEI. CDR3 length: 14 amino acids. V lost 3 bases and J lost 3, with 8 bases in between. The CDR3 DNA is TGTGCCAGCAGTGATCGACATGCTAATGAAAAACTGTTTTTT. Translating it yields CASSDRHANEKLFF.

The rearrangement links TRBV6-5 to TRBJ2-5; TRBD1 aligns across 9 bases. Germline V gene data show CDR1 as MNHEY and CDR2 as SVGAGI. CDR3 size: 14 residues. With V trimmed by 2 bases and J by 7 bases, 5 bases remained unmatched. The CDR3 here is CASSYGSTGGTQYF. The DNA for the CDR3 is TGTGCCAGCAGTTACGGGTCGACAGGGGGGACCCAGTACTTC.

The chain uses TRBV7-9 and TRBJ1-6, with 7 bases matching TRBD1. The V and J ends lost 6 bases and 16 bases, in that order; junction bases with no gene match: 9. From germline, CDR1 is SEHNR and CDR2 FQNEAQ (reference sequence). The CDR3 totals 12 residues. Written as DNA, the CDR3 is TGTGCCAGCAGTCTATTTACAGGGGATCTCCACTTT. Its protein is CASSLFTGDLHF.

The V call is TRBV4-1, the J call TRBJ1-1; D might be TRBD1 (5 bases). This CDR3 has 15 amino acids. In germline, CDR1 is MGHRA, CDR2 YSYEKL. With 0 bases removed from V and 1 base from J, the gap between germline ends came to 9 bases. For the CDR3, the DNA is TGCGCCAGCAGCCAAGATCCAGGACAGAACACTGAAGCTTTCTTT. This gives the protein CASSQDPGQNTEAFF.

The rearrangement uses TRBV20-1 and TRBJ2-1, with D possibly being TRBD2 (6 bases). Trimming stripped 6 bases from V and 8 bases from J, with 11 bases between. This CDR3 comprises 11 residues. Germline CDR1 is DFQATT and CDR2 is SNEGSKA (reference sequence). CDR3 protein: CSARWGDEQFF. CDR3 DNA: TGCAGTGCAAGATGGGGGGATGAGCAGTTCTTC.

This clone was picked up a small number of times. The V call is TRBV11-1, the J call TRBJ1-1; possible D gene TRBD1, 5 bases. V lost 5 bases to trimming and J lost 1 base, with 8 bases between them. Germline V gives CDR1 SGHAT, CDR2 FQDESV (reference sequence). The CDR3 consists of 13 residues. The CDR3 protein is CASSLRANTEAFF. The CDR3 nucleotides read TGTGCCAGCAGCCTCAGGGCGAACACTGAAGCTTTCTTT.

A note on this clone: At one end the junction does not follow the germline gene, possibly because of a read error. The chain carries TRBV5-4 and TRBJ1-1; TRBD1 might be the D (6 bases). Germline V gene lookup returns CDR1 SGHNT and CDR2 YYREEE (reference sequence). The CDR3 length is 13 residues. CDR3 sequence: CASSRGQNTEAFF. The CDR3 DNA reads TGCGCCAGCAGCCGGGGACAGAACACTGAAGCTTTCTTT. Using reference TRBV5-4 and TRBJ1-1 for the parts outside the CDR3, the full variable domain is ETGVTQSPTHLIKTRGQQVTLRCSSQSGHNTVSWYQQALGQGPQFIFQYYREEENGRGNFPPRFSGLQFPNYSSELNVNALELDDSALYLCASSRGQNTEAFFGQGTRLTVV.

This chain links TRBV28 with TRBJ1-4, with 7 nucleotides matching TRBD1. Per germline, CDR1 MDHEN and CDR2 SYDVKM. The CDR3 has 15 residues. The V and J ends lost 5 bases and 4 bases, in that order; junction bases with no gene match: 7. Here the CDR3 reads CASSLLDRFNEKLFF. The CDR3 nucleotides are TGTGCCAGCAGTCTACTGGACAGGTTTAATGAAAAACTGTTTTTT. Together with reference TRBV28 and TRBJ1-4, the CDR3 gives the full variable domain: DVKVTQSSRYLVKRTGEKVFLECVQDMDHENMFWYRQDPGLGLRLIYFSYDVKMKEKGDIPEGYSVSREKKERFSLILESASTNQTSMYLCASSLLDRFNEKLFFGSGTQLSVL.